This record looks at one TCR beta chain sequence and its context. Its antigen is unidentified. Germline CDR1 reads LNHDA; CDR2 reads SQIVND (reference sequence). V shed 5 bases and J 4 bases; nucleotides not matched to a gene: 5. The CDR3 contains 14 residues. The source of the sample is a study of response to subunit inactivated influenza vaccine. The study, taken as a whole, reports: Seasonal influenza vaccination, on each occasion, was suggested by the authors to recruit few new T cells.

TCRdb independently ran MiXCR on the RT-PCR reads; one entry per CDR3 protein. This sample yields approximately 680,000 distinct CDR3 sequences, of which 15% to 19% are seen a single time; approximately 10% belongs to the top ten. The chain joins TRBV19 to TRBJ1-1; the match to TRBD1 covers 9 bases. The source material was PBMCs from blood, sampled about 11 days after vaccination. The TCR was taken from a man aged 50 or older who received an inactivated influenza vaccine. CDR3 coding DNA: TGTGCCAGTAGTCCACAGGGGGCTCGCACTGAAGCTTTCTTT. This sequence encodes CASSPQGARTEAFF.